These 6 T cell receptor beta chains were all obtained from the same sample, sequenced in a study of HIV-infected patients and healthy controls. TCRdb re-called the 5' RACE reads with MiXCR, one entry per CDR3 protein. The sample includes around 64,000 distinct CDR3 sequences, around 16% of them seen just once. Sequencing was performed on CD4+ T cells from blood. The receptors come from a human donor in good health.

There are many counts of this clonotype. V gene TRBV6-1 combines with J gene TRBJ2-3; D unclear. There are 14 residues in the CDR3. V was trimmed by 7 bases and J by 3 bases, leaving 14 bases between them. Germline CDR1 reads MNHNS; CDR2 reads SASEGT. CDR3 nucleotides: TGTGCCAGCATGTCTAGGGCATATACAGATACGCAGTATTTT. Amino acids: CASMSRAYTDTQYF.

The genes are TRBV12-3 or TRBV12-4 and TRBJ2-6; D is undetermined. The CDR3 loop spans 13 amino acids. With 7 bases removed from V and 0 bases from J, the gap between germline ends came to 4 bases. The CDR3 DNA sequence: TGTGCCAGCATAGGCTCTGGGGCCAACGTCCTGACTTTC. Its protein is CASIGSGANVLTF.

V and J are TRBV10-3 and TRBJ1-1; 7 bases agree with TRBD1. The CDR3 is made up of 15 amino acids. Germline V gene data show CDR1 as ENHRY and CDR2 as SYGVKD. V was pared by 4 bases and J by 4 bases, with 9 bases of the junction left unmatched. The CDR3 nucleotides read TGTGCCATCAGTGGGGGGGACAGCGGGGGCACTGAAGCTTTCTTT. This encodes CAISGGDSGGTEAFF.

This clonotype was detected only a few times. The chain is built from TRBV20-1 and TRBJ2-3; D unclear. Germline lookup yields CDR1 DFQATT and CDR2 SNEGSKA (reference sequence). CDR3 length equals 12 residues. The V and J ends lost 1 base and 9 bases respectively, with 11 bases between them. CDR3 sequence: CSARVDSQTQYF. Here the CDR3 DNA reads TGCAGTGCTAGAGTGGATTCCCAAACGCAGTATTTT.

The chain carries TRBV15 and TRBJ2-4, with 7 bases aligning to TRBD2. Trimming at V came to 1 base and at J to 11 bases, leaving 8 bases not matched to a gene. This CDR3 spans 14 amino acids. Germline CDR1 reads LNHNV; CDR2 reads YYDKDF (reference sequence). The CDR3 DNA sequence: TGTGCCACCAGCAGAGTACGGGGGGAAGGGGTTCAGTACTTC. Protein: CATSRVRGEGVQYF. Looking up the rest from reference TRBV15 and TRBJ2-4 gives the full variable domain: DAMVIQNPRYQVTQFGKPVTLSCSQTLNHNVMYWYQQKSSQAPKLLFHYYDKDFNNEADTPDNFQSRRPNTSFCFLDIRSPGLGDTAMYLCATSRVRGEGVQYFGAGTRLSVL.

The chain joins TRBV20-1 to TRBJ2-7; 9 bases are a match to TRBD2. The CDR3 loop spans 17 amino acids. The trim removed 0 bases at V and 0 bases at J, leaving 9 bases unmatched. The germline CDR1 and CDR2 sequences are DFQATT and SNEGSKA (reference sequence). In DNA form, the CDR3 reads TGCAGTGCTAGAGACTACACGACTAGCGGATCCTCCTACGAGCAGTACTTC. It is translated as CSARDYTTSGSSYEQYF.